Given below is one T cell receptor (beta chain) in context. Its target antigen remains unknown. No much larger clonotype is one base removed from it; base qualities were not supplied. These data belong to a study of blood T cell repertoires in COVID-19 (dated by TCRdb to about 2020). About the full investigation: Samples from collaborators originated in the United States, Italy and Spain and spanned both the acute and convalescent phases of COVID-19. The prospective study material was composed of cDNA or gDNA derived from T cells, B-cell-depleted T cells, or PBMCs. Subjects who had been exposed to COVID-19, were actively infected with it, or had recovered from it provided the deeply sampled blood TCRbeta repertoires that made up the dataset. A freely available public database, intended as a resource for researchers studying the immune response to SARS-CoV-2, is where the repertoires were released. The samples were drawn from two sources: the first 160 participants of the ongoing ImmuneRACE study, and about 1,300 subjects contributed by 6 global collaborators. A de-identified subject ID, COVID-19 status, age in years and sex were almost always included in the sample metadata. Where available, HLA class I and class II types were obtained from metadata supplied by the sample provider rather than from assay-based typing.

The collaborating institutions used their own protocols to collect whole blood in K2EDTA tubes. Collaborator samples were shipped for TCRbeta analysis as frozen whole blood, isolated PBMCs, or DNA extracted from either sample type. V loses 11 bases at its end and J loses 6 bases; junction bases beyond the gene matches: 6. CDR1 and CDR2 were assigned from the germline V gene as ENHRY and SYGVKD. Counted from cysteine to phenylalanine, this CDR3 has 13 amino acids. The only DNA kept is the CDR3, 39 bases in frame from the first base. TCRbeta CDR3 regions were amplified from genomic DNA by means of the immunoSEQ Assay, a bias-controlled multiplex PCR. The published analysis was carried out like this. The number of nucleated cells in each sample was estimated from the amplification of reference gene primers within the assay. To quantify the absolute abundance of each unique TCRbeta CDR3 rearrangement, sequence reads were collapsed and filtered. For each sample, productive Simpson clonality was calculated as the square root of Simpson's diversity index over productive rearrangements. TCRdb retrieved this table from immuneACCESS and kept in-frame rearrangements only. Not all clones are present; in checked studies, unresolved V genes account for under half, and no reason is known for the remainder. V and J calls and clone size follow that table, whereas D and trimming were derived from the DNA. The sample has 160,000 or so clones on record, about 83% of them singletons. The top ten clones comprise approximately 14% of the sample.

Broader findings and caveats from the paper: The quantity of clinical and demographic metadata differed by source and by participant and was supplied without curation.

The clonotype comes from a woman aged 80 or over with acute or convalescent COVID-19. The chain is encoded by TRBV10-3 joined to TRBJ2-4; TRBD1 matches 11 bases in the middle. The sample consisted of peripheral blood. The CDR3 protein sequence reads: CAVQGQGANIQYF. The base sequence is TGTGCCGTCCAAGGACAGGGGGCAAACATTCAGTACTTC.